These T cell receptor beta chains were read from a single sample in a study of siplizumab effects on memory and regulatory T cells. Assay: immunoSEQ multiplex PCR; the TCRdb copy retains only in-frame clones and omits some. The sample carries more than 75,000 clones, 93% recorded once. The sequencing input was CD8+ T cells sorted from blood. Receptor source: a human donor in good health. The CDR3 runs from the conserved cysteine through the conserved F or W.

v_gene	j_gene	CDR3aa
TRBV27	TRBJ2-1	CASSPARLNEQFF
TRBV12-5	TRBJ1-1	CASGFFPGRATDTEAFF
TRBV19	TRBJ1-2	CASSPGPLNYGYTF
TRBV27	TRBJ2-5	CASRSIGTGQETQYF
TRBV14	TRBJ1-1	CASSRGHQNTEAFF
TRBV27	TRBJ2-7	CASSFIEGYEQYF
TRBV11-2	TRBJ2-2	CASSLATFGQGSGELFF
TRBV27	TRBJ1-1	CASSLLSGQEAFF
TRBV27	TRBJ2-7	CASSHRRESHEQYF
TRBV4-3	TRBJ2-3	CASSQGASGMAADTQYF
TRBV7-9	TRBJ2-7	CASSLDRDRGLYEQYF
TRBV4-1	TRBJ1-2	CASSQEFTGGAYGYTF
TRBV6-5	TRBJ1-2	CASSYEGLYGYTF
TRBV19	TRBJ1-1	CASRILADMNTEAFF
TRBV7-2	TRBJ2-1	CASSLYGESSYNEQFF
TRBV5-1	TRBJ2-7	CASSFSGEIDYEQYF
TRBV19	TRBJ2-1	CASGVGSYNEQFF
TRBV27	TRBJ2-7	CASSTVQGPYEQYF
TRBV11-3	TRBJ2-7	CASSPRQGTYEQYF
TRBV14	TRBJ2-1	CASSQGVASSYNEQFF
TRBV5-1	TRBJ2-7	CASSLQASGEQYF
TRBV6-1	TRBJ2-2	CASSELGRGTGELFF